This T cell receptor (beta chain) was captured in a study of blood T cells in healthy people across ages. Findings and limits, study-wide: Age advanced and TCR beta diversity per million T cells fell, roughly linearly. Across samples, TCR beta diversity tracked strongly with naive T cell percentage. No conclusive comparison of naive versus antigen-experienced cells was possible with unsorted PBMCs.

As for this clonotype: Antigen: not known.

Combining a sample-barcoded 5' primer with a J-beta primer mix, a second PCR ran for 7 to 11 cycles. MiXCR, applied by TCRdb to the 5' RACE reads, yields one record per CDR3 protein. This sample has roughly 2 million distinct CDR3 sequences, with roughly 49% found just once. This TCR came from a woman between 35 and 50 years old in good health. The sequencing sample was made of blood.

The CDR3 nucleotides are TGCAGTGCTAGCGAGGGGGCCGGGAATCAGCCCCAGCATTTT. Translation: CSASEGAGNQPQHF. The rearrangement uses TRBV20-1 and TRBJ1-5; 7 bases map to TRBD1. Per germline, CDR1 DFQATT and CDR2 SNEGSKA (reference sequence). With V trimmed by 3 bases and J by 4 bases, 6 bases remained unmatched. This CDR3 region has 14 residues.